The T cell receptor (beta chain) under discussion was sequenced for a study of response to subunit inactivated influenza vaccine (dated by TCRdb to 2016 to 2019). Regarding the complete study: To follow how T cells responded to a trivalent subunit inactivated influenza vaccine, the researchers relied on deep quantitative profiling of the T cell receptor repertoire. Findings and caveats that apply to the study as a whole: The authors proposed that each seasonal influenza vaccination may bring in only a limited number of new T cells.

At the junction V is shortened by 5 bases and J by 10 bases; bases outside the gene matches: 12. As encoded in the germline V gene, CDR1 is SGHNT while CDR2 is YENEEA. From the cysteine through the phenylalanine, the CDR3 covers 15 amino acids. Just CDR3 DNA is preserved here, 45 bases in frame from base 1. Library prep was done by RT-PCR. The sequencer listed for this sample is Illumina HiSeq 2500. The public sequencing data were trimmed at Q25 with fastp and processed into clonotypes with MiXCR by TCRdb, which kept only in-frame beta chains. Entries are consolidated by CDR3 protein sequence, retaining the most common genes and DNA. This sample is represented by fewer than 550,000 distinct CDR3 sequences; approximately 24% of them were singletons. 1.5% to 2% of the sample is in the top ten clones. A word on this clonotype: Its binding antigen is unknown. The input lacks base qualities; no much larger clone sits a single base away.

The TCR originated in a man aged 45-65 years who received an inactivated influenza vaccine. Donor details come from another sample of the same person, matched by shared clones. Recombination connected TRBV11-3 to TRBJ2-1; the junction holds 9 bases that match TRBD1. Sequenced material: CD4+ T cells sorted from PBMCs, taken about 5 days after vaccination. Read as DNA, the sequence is TGTGCCAGCAGCAAAGGCGGGACAGGGCTATTCGAGCAGTTCTTC. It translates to CASSKGGTGLFEQFF.